The 32 T cell receptor beta chains below were found in one sample sequenced in a study of blood T cell repertoires in COVID-19. Sequencing was performed with immunoSEQ multiplex PCR; in TCRdb, only in-frame clones are kept and a portion is missing. The repertoire consists of about 83,000 clones, with approximately 86% occurring once and the leading ten covering 7.5% to 9.5%. Sequencing was carried out using peripheral blood. The source is an elderly man with active or convalescent COVID-19.

The rearrangement uses TRBV5-4 and TRBJ2-7, with 11 nucleotides matching TRBD2. The J segment lost 2 bases and the V segment lost 4 bases, leaving 5 bases of the junction unmatched. Germline assignment: CDR1 SGHNT and CDR2 YYREEE (reference sequence). The CDR3 runs to 15 residues. The CDR3 DNA follows: TGTGCCAGCAGCACAAAGACTAGCGGGACCTACGAGCAGTACGTC. Translation: CASSTKTSGTYEQYV.

This sequence joins TRBV5-4 and TRBJ2-1; 15 bases map to TRBD2. CDR1 and CDR2 from the germline V gene are SGHNT and YYREEE (reference sequence). V shed 4 bases, J shed 7 bases, and the junction held 15 bases outside the gene matches. The CDR3 has 19 residues. The CDR3 loop reads CASSRGGLAGGEYWNEQFF. DNA for the CDR3: TGTGCCAGCAGCCGAGGCGGACTAGCGGGAGGGGAGTACTGGAATGAGCAGTTCTTC.

The rearrangement links TRBV6-5 to TRBJ1-1, with 8 bases lining up with TRBD1. Germline values: CDR1 MNHEY, CDR2 SVGAGI. The CDR3 totals 14 residues. V was pared by 6 bases and J by 0 bases, with 3 bases of the junction left unmatched. This CDR3 reads CASSSTGVNTEAFF. CDR3 nucleotides: TGTGCCAGCAGCTCGACAGGGGTGAACACTGAAGCTTTCTTT.

This clone was detected once. The rearrangement links TRBV5-8 to TRBJ2-2; 9 nucleotides line up with TRBD1. The CDR3 contains 14 residues. Germline trimming cut 3 bases from V and 6 bases from J; bases unmatched to any gene: 3. Germline CDR1 and CDR2: SGHTS and YDEGEE. As DNA, the CDR3 is TGTGCCAGCAGCTCCTACAGGGGGCCCGGGGAGCTGTTTTTT. Its translation: CASSSYRGPGELFF.

This chain joins TRBV27 and TRBJ2-5, with 13 bases matching TRBD2. This CDR3 spans 13 amino acids. Germline assignment: CDR1 MNHEY and CDR2 SMNVEV (reference sequence). Trimming at V came to 6 bases and at J to 10 bases, leaving 5 bases not matched to a gene. The CDR3 sequence is CASRETSGGSQYF. CDR3 DNA sequence: TGTGCCAGCAGGGAGACTAGCGGGGGGAGCCAGTACTTC.

The genes are TRBV4-1 and TRBJ1-2; TRBD1 is a possible D gene (5 bases). Germline V gene sequence: CDR1 MGHRA, CDR2 YSYEKL. The CDR3 is 16 amino acids. V shed 1 base and J shed 4 bases, with 16 bases lying between them. CDR3: CASSQVPPQGGYGYTF. The DNA for the CDR3 is TGCGCCAGCAGCCAAGTACCCCCCCAGGGTGGCTATGGCTACACCTTC.

The chain carries TRBV6-5 and TRBJ1-1; TRBD1 is a possible D gene (5 bases). Trimming shortened V by 6 bases and J by 6 bases, and 8 bases separated the two germline ends. CDR1 and CDR2 (germline): MNHEY, SVGAGI. The CDR3 extends over 11 amino acids. The CDR3 sequence: CASRGEAEAFF. The CDR3 DNA is TGTGCCAGCAGAGGGGAGGCTGAAGCTTTCTTT.

This clone was seen only once. The chain employs TRBV28 and TRBJ2-7; D unclear. The germline gives CDR1 MDHEN, CDR2 SYDVKM. V shed 7 bases and J shed 2 bases, with 21 bases lying between them. The CDR3 has 16 amino acids. The CDR3 here is CASNLPILAAPYEQYV. In DNA form, the CDR3 reads TGTGCCAGCAACCTCCCCATTTTGGCGGCGCCCTACGAGCAGTACGTC.

This clone was observed a single time. This chain links TRBV7-9 with TRBJ2-1, with TRBD2 matching 9 bases. Germline V lookup: CDR1 SEHNR, CDR2 FQNEAQ (reference sequence). CDR3 size: 15 residues. With 2 bases clipped from V and 4 bases from J, the junction kept 3 bases outside the gene matches. CDR3 residues: CASSLIAGAYNEQFF. The CDR3 coding sequence is TGTGCCAGCAGCTTAATAGCGGGAGCTTACAATGAGCAGTTCTTC.

The gene calls are TRBV7-2 and TRBJ1-6, with D unresolved. Germline CDR1 reads SGHTA; CDR2 reads FQGNSA. CDR3 length: 15 residues. V was pared by 0 bases and J by 7 bases, with 10 bases between. CDR3 protein: CASSLAPQINSPLHF. CDR3 nucleotide sequence: TGTGCCAGCAGCTTAGCCCCCCAGATAAATTCACCCCTCCACTTT.

V and J are TRBV27 and TRBJ1-4; TRBD1 agrees at 12 bases. J lost 0 bases, V lost 7 bases, and 9 bases had no gene match. The CDR3 consists of 18 residues. Germline CDR1 is MNHEY and CDR2 is SMNVEV (reference sequence). The CDR3 DNA is TGTGCCAGCATTCCGGGACAGGGGGCGCATCCAACTAATGAAAAACTGTTTTTT. It yields the protein CASIPGQGAHPTNEKLFF.

The V gene is TRBV18, the J gene TRBJ2-1, with 9 bases matching TRBD2. The CDR3 loop spans 19 amino acids. In germline, CDR1 is KGHSH, CDR2 LQKENI. The junction had 12 bases not matched to a gene; V was cut back by 3 bases and J by 0 bases. The CDR3: CASSPLASGKVSSYNEQFF. Here the CDR3 DNA reads TGTGCCAGCTCACCTCTGGCTAGCGGGAAGGTTTCCTCCTACAATGAGCAGTTCTTC. Based on the CDR3 plus reference TRBV18 and TRBJ2-1, the full variable domain is NAGVMQNPRHLVRRRGQEARLRCSPMKGHSHVYWYRQLPEEGLKFMVYLQKENIIDESGMPKERFSAEFPKEGPSILRIQQVVRGDSAAYFCASSPLASGKVSSYNEQFFGPGTRLTVL.

This sequence joins TRBV5-1 and TRBJ2-6; TRBD1 agrees at 8 bases. Germline CDR1 and CDR2: SGHRS and YFSETQ. The CDR3 is 17 residues long. Trimming at V came to 6 bases and at J to 1 base, leaving 9 bases not matched to a gene. CDR3 DNA sequence: TGCGCCAGCACCTTAACGACAGGGGAATCTGGGGCCAACGTCCTGACTTTC. Amino acid sequence: CASTLTTGESGANVLTF. Based on the CDR3 plus reference TRBV5-1 and TRBJ2-6, the full variable domain is KAGVTQTPRYLIKTRGQQVTLSCSPISGHRSVSWYQQTPGQGLQFLFEYFSETQRNKGNFPGRFSGRQFSNSRSEMNVSTLELGDSALYLCASTLTTGESGANVLTFGAGSRLTVL.

The J gene is TRBJ2-3, the V gene TRBV12-5; TRBD2 is a possible D gene (6 bases). The CDR3 loop spans 19 amino acids. Germline V gene lookup returns CDR1 LGHNT and CDR2 FRNRAP. Trimming stripped 2 bases from V and 4 bases from J, with 25 bases between. CDR3 region: CASGLSGGAGNHGADTQYF. CDR3 nucleotides: TGTGCTAGTGGTTTGTCAGGCGGGGCAGGGAATCATGGGGCAGATACGCAGTATTTT.

The V and J genes are TRBV11-3 and TRBJ2-5; 9 bases align to TRBD1. J lost 7 bases, V lost 2 bases, and 5 bases had no gene match. The CDR3 covers 14 residues. CDR1 is SGHNT, CDR2 YENEEA, per germline. The chain's CDR3 is CASSLPGQGSTQYF. CDR3 sequence (DNA): TGTGCCAGCAGCTTACCCGGACAGGGGTCGACCCAGTACTTC.

V gene TRBV6-5 combines with J gene TRBJ2-1; D possibly corresponds to TRBD2 (7 bases). CDR1 and CDR2 from the germline V gene are MNHEY and SVGAGI. V was clipped by 2 bases and J by 0 bases, with 11 bases between them. The CDR3 runs 16 residues. The CDR3 spells CASSYRRGPSYNEQFF. CDR3 in DNA: TGTGCCAGCAGTTACCGGCGGGGGCCCTCCTACAATGAGCAGTTCTTC.

V usage is TRBV6-6 and J usage is TRBJ2-3, with a weak D call TRBD2 (5 bases). The CDR3 is 15 amino acids. The germline CDR1 and CDR2 sequences are MNHNY and SVGAGI (reference sequence). Trimming took off 4 bases at V and 0 bases at J, with 11 bases between the two ends. The CDR3 sequence is CASSSQDSSTDTQYF. The CDR3 nucleotides are TGTGCCAGCAGTTCTCAGGACTCTAGCACAGATACGCAGTATTTT.

J is TRBJ2-2 and V is TRBV3-1 (or the pseudogene TRBV3-2), with D perhaps matching TRBD2 (6 bases). The germline gives CDR1 LGHDT, CDR2 YNNKEL (reference sequence). The CDR3 runs to 15 residues. V shed 1 base and J shed 1 base, with 7 bases lying between them. CDR3 amino acids: CASSQGDLNTGELFF. The CDR3 DNA is TGTGCCAGCAGCCAAGGGGACTTGAACACCGGGGAGCTGTTTTTT.

The chain recombines TRBV19 with TRBJ2-5, with 7 bases lining up with TRBD2. Germline V CDR1 and CDR2: LNHDA, SQIVND (reference sequence). The CDR3 has 16 residues. J was trimmed by 2 bases and V by 3 bases; bases with no gene match: 9. DNA of the CDR3: TGTGCCAGTAGTATTCGGGCAGGGCGGGGGCAAGAGACCCAGTACTTC. This translates into CASSIRAGRGQETQYF.

With regard to this clone: The junction departs from germline at one end; a sequencing error may be responsible. The rearrangement uses TRBV11-3 and TRBJ2-1; possibly TRBD1 for D (6 bases). Looked up from germline, CDR1 is SGHNT and CDR2 is YENEEA. The CDR3 consists of 15 residues. The CDR3 nucleotides are TGTGCCAGCAGCACCGGACAGACCTCTTACAGTGAGCAGTTCTTC. Its protein is CASSTGQTSYSEQFF.

CDR3 residues: CASSFTGGTGELFF. The CDR3 DNA reads as TGTGCCAGCAGCTTTACAGGGGGCACCGGGGAGCTGTTTTTT. The V and J genes are TRBV9 and TRBJ2-2; 8 bases fit TRBD1. This CDR3 is 14 amino acids long. The germline V gene has CDR1 SGDLS and CDR2 YYNGEE. With V trimmed by 4 bases and J by 4 bases, 3 bases remained unmatched.

J is TRBJ1-2 and V is TRBV7-9, with D uncertain. Germline CDR1 is SEHNR and CDR2 is FQNEAQ (reference sequence). This CDR3 contains 13 residues. Trimming removed 3 bases from V and 8 bases from J, with 13 bases in between. The CDR3 sequence: CASSLEGLGGYTF. The CDR3 DNA is TGTGCCAGCAGCTTGGAGGGCTTAGGCGGCTACACCTTC.

The V and J genes are TRBV28 and TRBJ2-3; possibly TRBD2 for D (6 bases). V was clipped by 11 bases and J by 0 bases, with 15 bases between them. The CDR3 has 14 residues. Germline assignment: CDR1 MDHEN and CDR2 SYDVKM. CDR3 nucleotide sequence: TGTGCCGGAGGTCGGGCGGGGAGCACAGATACGCAGTATTTT. It is translated as CAGGRAGSTDTQYF.

The chain employs TRBV6-6 and TRBJ1-1; D is undetermined. The CDR3 runs 16 residues. Germline V gene data show CDR1 as MNHNY and CDR2 as SVGAGI (reference sequence). With 7 bases removed from V and 4 bases from J, the gap between germline ends came to 22 bases. The DNA for the CDR3 is TGTGCCAGCACCCCGAGGGTCCTTGGGTGGGGCACTGAAGCTTTCTTT. This encodes CASTPRVLGWGTEAFF.

The genes are TRBV24-1 and TRBJ1-5; perhaps TRBD1 as D (6 bases). This CDR3 has 14 residues. Looked up from germline, CDR1 is KGHDR and CDR2 is SFDVKD. Trimming took 3 bases from V and 5 from J, leaving 10 bases between them. CDR3 region: CATSDTTGYQPQHF. For the CDR3, the DNA is TGTGCCACCAGTGATACGACAGGTTATCAGCCCCAGCATTTT.

J is TRBJ2-5 and V is TRBV11-3; a possible D gene is TRBD2 (6 bases). Germline assignment: CDR1 SGHNT and CDR2 YENEEA. This CDR3 is built from 11 residues. V lost 3 bases, J lost 7 bases, and 6 bases lay in between. CDR3 region: CASSLGGTQYF. The CDR3 bases are TGTGCCAGCAGCTTGGGGGGGACCCAGTACTTC.

The gene calls are TRBV6-5 and TRBJ1-6; D is possibly TRBD1 (6 bases). Trimming removed 2 bases at V and 7 bases at J, with 12 bases between. This CDR3 has 15 amino acids. Germline assignment: CDR1 MNHEY and CDR2 SVGAGI. The CDR3 protein is CASSYRSGDNSPLHF. DNA for the CDR3: TGTGCCAGCAGTTACCGGTCAGGGGACAATTCACCCCTCCACTTT.

This rearrangement joins TRBV11-2 to TRBJ2-5, with a weak D call TRBD1 (6 bases). CDR1 is SGHAT, CDR2 FQNNGV, per germline. The CDR3 loop spans 16 amino acids. V shed 6 bases and J shed 3 bases, with 20 bases lying between them. CDR3 in DNA: TGTGCCAGCAGTCACCCCCTTGGGGGCTCCGAAGAGACCCAGTACTTC. Protein: CASSHPLGGSEETQYF.

This chain uses TRBV10-3 with TRBJ1-1; D might be TRBD1 (5 bases). With 5 bases removed from V and 3 bases from J, the gap between germline ends came to 10 bases. The germline gives CDR1 ENHRY, CDR2 SYGVKD. The CDR3 spans 13 residues. The CDR3 reads CAISWGEDTEAFF. The DNA for the CDR3 is TGTGCCATCAGTTGGGGGGAGGACACTGAAGCTTTCTTT.

The chain has TRBV7-6 and TRBJ1-5; D is unclear. The CDR3 has 17 residues. V was clipped by 1 base and J by 1 base, with 14 bases between them. Germline V gene lookup returns CDR1 SGHVS and CDR2 FNYEAQ. CDR3 in amino acids: CASSLGPLGSSNQPQHF. The DNA of the CDR3 is TGTGCCAGCAGCTTAGGGCCCCTGGGCTCCAGCAATCAGCCCCAGCATTTT.

V and J are TRBV6-6 and TRBJ2-1, with D possibly matching TRBD2 (5 bases). V was cut by 7 bases and J by 5 bases, with 18 bases left in between. Germline V gives CDR1 MNHNY, CDR2 SVGAGI (reference sequence). CDR3 size: 15 residues. The CDR3 sequence: CASNPRGLEDNEQFF. CDR3 sequence (DNA): TGTGCCAGCAATCCTAGAGGGCTAGAGGACAATGAGCAGTTCTTC.

This chain joins TRBV6-6 and TRBJ2-7, with TRBD2 as a possible D gene (6 bases). CDR1 MNHNY and CDR2 SVGAGI come from the germline V gene (reference sequence). With 2 bases removed from V and 7 bases from J, the gap between germline ends came to 12 bases. The CDR3 runs to 13 residues. DNA for the CDR3: TGTGCCAGCAGTTACGGCGGGAAGGGGGAGCAGTACGTC. Protein product: CASSYGGKGEQYV.